The entry below describes one T cell receptor (beta chain). The length of the CDR3 is 14 residues. J was trimmed by 4 bases and V by 5 bases; bases with no gene match: 7. Germline lookup yields CDR1 SGHRS and CDR2 YFSETQ. Participant-given clinical history determined each cohort assignment. The data are from a study of blood T cell repertoires in COVID-19. In the study overall: Samples came from the United States, Italy and Spain, spanning acute and convalescent COVID-19. Nucleic acid was either cDNA or gDNA, and it came from T cells, B-cell-depleted T cells, or PBMCs.

Authors' data handling: It was from reference gene primer amplification that nucleated cell counts were estimated. TCRdb keeps only in-frame clones here, not all; method: immunoSEQ multiplex PCR. For V, J and clone size, that table is used; D and trimming come from the DNA. The sample records approximately 170,000 clones, roughly 85% being singletons. Sequenced material: PBMCs or T cells enriched from blood (not recorded which). This clonotype was obtained from a woman in her 70s in a cohort exposed to, infected with or recovered from COVID-19 (not recorded which). The chain has TRBV5-1 and TRBJ2-7; 9 bases match TRBD1. CDR3 protein: CASRFPGQGYEQYF. CDR3 DNA: TGCGCCAGCAGATTCCCGGGACAGGGTTACGAGCAGTACTTC.